Each of the 21 T cell receptor beta chains below was sequenced from the same sample in a study of T cell responses to AZD1222 COVID-19 vaccine. The data were produced by immunoSEQ multiplex PCR, yet TCRdb's version contains in-frame clones alone and is incomplete. The sample carries about 170,000 clones, approximately 90% recorded once. The input for sequencing was peripheral blood, taken 28 days after the second AZD1222 dose. The source of these receptors is an adult who received the AZD1222 COVID-19 vaccine.

This clone occurred a few times. CDR3 nucleotide sequence: TGTGCCAGCAGCCAAGAGGGAGGGGGGGGTCCTAATTCACCCCTCCACTTT. This codes for CASSQEGGGGPNSPLHF. The chain is built from TRBV3-1 (or the pseudogene TRBV3-2) and TRBJ1-6; TRBD1 is a possible D gene (6 bases). The ends were cut back, 0 bases at V and 6 bases at J, with 15 bases in the middle. The CDR3 spans 17 residues. Germline CDR1 reads LGHDT; CDR2 reads YNNKEL (reference sequence).

The CDR3 coding sequence is TGTGCCAGCAGTAGACGGACCCAGCGAGAGACCCAGTACTTC. This encodes CASSRRTQRETQYF. The V and J genes are TRBV6-5 and TRBJ2-5, with D unresolved. Trimming shortened V by 5 bases and J by 4 bases, and 14 bases separated the two germline ends. The length of the CDR3 is 14 residues. From germline, CDR1 is MNHEY and CDR2 SVGAGI.

A note on this clone: A read error may produce the germline difference seen at one junction end. The chain uses TRBV6-5 and TRBJ2-1, with 13 nucleotides matching TRBD2. CDR1 MNHEY and CDR2 SVGAGI come from the germline V gene. CDR3 length equals 15 residues. The CDR3 DNA reads TGTGCCAGCAGTCTCCGACTAGCGGGGGGACAGTATTTGCTCTTC. Translating gives CASSLRLAGGQYLLF.

This chain connects TRBV5-1 to TRBJ1-2, with TRBD1 identical over 9 bases. The V and J ends lost 0 bases and 4 bases, in that order; junction bases with no gene match: 10. CDR1 is SGHRS, CDR2 YFSETQ, per germline. The CDR3 runs 17 residues. The CDR3 spells CASSLGVQGAAPYGYTF. In nucleotides, the CDR3 is TGCGCCAGCAGCTTGGGAGTACAGGGGGCTGCCCCCTATGGCTACACCTTC.

This clone was counted once. The genes are TRBV9 and TRBJ1-6; 9 bases match TRBD1. V gave up 2 bases and J gave up 9 bases; unmatched junction bases: 6. The CDR3 extends over 15 amino acids. From germline, CDR1 is SGDLS and CDR2 YYNGEE. Here the CDR3 DNA reads TGTGCCAGCAGCGTGGGACAGGGTTTTAGTTCACCCCTCCACTTT. It codes for CASSVGQGFSSPLHF.

The J gene is TRBJ2-3, the V gene TRBV2; 13 bases are a match to TRBD2. CDR3 length equals 17 residues. Trimming took 2 bases from V and 2 from J; bases not matched to a gene: 4. Germline values: CDR1 SNHLY, CDR2 FYNNEI. This CDR3 reads CASSELGLAGITDTQYF. CDR3 bases: TGTGCCAGCAGTGAACTGGGACTAGCGGGAATCACAGATACGCAGTATTTT. Full variable domain (remainder filled in from reference TRBV2 and TRBJ2-3): EPEVTQTPSHQVTQMGQEVILRCVPISNHLYFYWYRQILGQKVEFLVSFYNNEISEKSEIFDDQFSVERPDGSNFTLKIRSTKLEDSAMYFCASSELGLAGITDTQYFGPGTRLTVL.

The genes are TRBV14 and TRBJ2-7, with 7 bases that match TRBD1. The length of the CDR3 is 15 residues. Trimming at V came to 4 bases and at J to 3 bases, leaving 9 bases not matched to a gene. Germline loops: CDR1 SGHDN, CDR2 FVKESK. CDR3 coding DNA: TGTGCCAGCAGCCGCCCGGGACAGAGAGGCTACGAGCAGTACTTC. As protein: CASSRPGQRGYEQYF. Using reference TRBV14 and TRBJ2-7 for the parts outside the CDR3, the full variable domain is EAGVTQFPSHSVIEKGQTVTLRCDPISGHDNLYWYRRVMGKEIKFLLHFVKESKQDESGMPNNRFLAERTGGTYSTLKVQPAELEDSGVYFCASSRPGQRGYEQYFGPGTRLTVT.

This rearrangement joins TRBV4-1 to TRBJ1-3, with D unresolved. The CDR3 sequence is 16 residues long. The germline gives CDR1 MGHRA, CDR2 YSYEKL. V lost 0 bases to trimming and J lost 4 bases, with 13 bases between them. The CDR3 reads CASSQERASGGNTIYF. DNA for the CDR3: TGCGCCAGCAGCCAAGAAAGAGCCTCGGGGGGAAACACCATATATTTT.

The J gene is TRBJ1-2, the V gene TRBV29-1, with D uncertain. V lost 1 base and J 2 bases, leaving 8 bases between the germline ends. CDR1 is SQVTM and CDR2 is ANQGSEA in the germline V gene. The CDR3 runs 13 residues. Here the CDR3 DNA reads TGCAGCGTTGAAGTGGCCCCAAACTATGGCTACACCTTC. It is translated as CSVEVAPNYGYTF.

This chain links TRBV6-5 with TRBJ1-1, with 7 bases fitting TRBD1. The CDR3 has 12 residues. With V trimmed by 4 bases and J by 5 bases, 1 base remained unmatched. Germline V CDR1 and CDR2: MNHEY, SVGAGI. The CDR3 spells CASSFRGTEAFF. CDR3 DNA sequence: TGTGCCAGCAGTTTCAGGGGGACTGAAGCTTTCTTT.

The chain recombines TRBV9 with TRBJ2-1, with a weak D call TRBD1 (6 bases). With 4 bases removed from V and 3 bases from J, the gap between germline ends came to 14 bases. Germline loops: CDR1 SGDLS, CDR2 YYNGEE. CDR3 length equals 15 residues. DNA for the CDR3: TGTGCCAGCAGCTCAGCCGGGACACACTACAATGAGCAGTTCTTC. Protein sequence: CASSSAGTHYNEQFF.

This sequence joins TRBV6-2 or TRBV6-3 and TRBJ2-6; D remains unclear. The CDR3 has 15 residues. The germline V gene has CDR1 MNHEY and CDR2 SVGEGT. Trimming shortened V by 5 bases and J by 2 bases, and 10 bases separated the two germline ends. The CDR3 bases are TGTGCCAGCAGTCTACCGAGGCCTGGGGCCAACGTCCTGACTTTC. This sequence encodes CASSLPRPGANVLTF.

The chain combines TRBV7-9 with TRBJ2-5, with TRBD2 matching over 10 bases. Germline V CDR1 and CDR2: SEHNR, FQNEAQ (reference sequence). V shed 2 bases and J 5 bases; nucleotides not matched to a gene: 5. The CDR3 is 15 residues long. CDR3 nucleotides: TGTGCCAGCAGCTTAAGCGGGGGGGCCGCGGAGACCCAGTACTTC. Encoded protein: CASSLSGGAAETQYF.

V and J are TRBV11-2 and TRBJ2-1; 10 bases are shared with TRBD2. CDR3 length: 16 amino acids. Looked up from germline, CDR1 is SGHAT and CDR2 is FQNNGV. The V and J ends lost 4 bases and 4 bases, in that order; junction bases with no gene match: 7. The CDR3 protein is CASSSRLAGVYNEQFF. The CDR3 coding sequence is TGTGCCAGCAGCTCAAGACTAGCGGGCGTGTACAATGAGCAGTTCTTC. The full variable domain, rest sourced from reference TRBV11-2 and TRBJ2-1, is EAGVAQSPRYKIIEKRQSVAFWCNPISGHATLYWYQQILGQGPKLLIQFQNNGVVDDSQLPKDRFSAERLKGVDSTLKIQPAKLEDSAVYLCASSSRLAGVYNEQFFGPGTRLTVL.

The genes are TRBV21-1 and TRBJ2-3; the table assigns TRBD2, which was not confirmed against the DNA. TRBV21-1 has pseudogene status. The CDR3 extends over 16 amino acids. The CDR3 is CASSKGFAPSGDTQYF. In DNA form, the CDR3 reads TGTGCCAGCAGCAAGGGTTTCGCGCCCAGCGGAGATACGCAGTATTTT.

The J gene is TRBJ2-1, the V gene TRBV5-1, with 9 bases that match TRBD2. The V gene's germline CDR1 is SGHRS and CDR2 YFSETQ. This CDR3 has 15 residues. The ends lost 2 bases at V and 6 bases at J; junction bases unmatched: 6. The CDR3 is CASSLSGGFLNEQFF. Written as DNA, the CDR3 is TGCGCCAGCAGCTTAAGCGGGGGGTTTCTCAATGAGCAGTTCTTC.

The CDR3 DNA reads TGCGCCAGCAGCCCCCCGGGACAGGGGGGTCTGACTGAAGCTTTCTTT. Its protein is CASSPPGQGGLTEAFF. The gene calls are TRBV4-3 and TRBJ1-1; 11 positions match TRBD1. The trim removed 4 bases at V and 5 bases at J, leaving 9 bases unmatched. In germline, CDR1 is LGHNA, CDR2 YSLEER. This CDR3 contains 16 residues.

V and J are TRBV5-1 and TRBJ2-3; D remains ambiguous. This CDR3 region has 14 residues. V lost 3 bases, J lost 6 bases, and 14 bases lay in between. Germline V lookup: CDR1 SGHRS, CDR2 YFSETQ. The CDR3 protein is CASSSDGLLDTQYF. The CDR3 nucleotides read TGCGCCAGCAGCTCGGACGGGCTCCTCGATACGCAGTATTTT.

V usage is TRBV3-1 (or the pseudogene TRBV3-2) and J usage is TRBJ2-2; 9 bases line up with TRBD1. The CDR3 extends over 17 amino acids. The ends lost 0 bases at V and 7 bases at J; junction bases unmatched: 9. Germline CDR1 is LGHDT and CDR2 is YNNKEL (reference sequence). For the CDR3, the DNA is TGTGCCAGCAGCCAAGATAGAGGAGGACAGGGGAACGGGGAGCTGTTTTTT. Protein product: CASSQDRGGQGNGELFF.

This chain joins TRBV7-8 and TRBJ2-7, with 8 nucleotides matching TRBD1. From germline, CDR1 is SGHVS and CDR2 FQNEAQ. This CDR3 has 17 amino acids. Unmatched junction bases numbered 11, after V lost 4 bases and J lost 0 bases. The CDR3 is CASSYSVPDRASYEQYF. The CDR3 bases are TGTGCCAGCAGCTATTCTGTTCCGGACAGGGCCTCCTACGAGCAGTACTTC.

This clone appeared once. The chain recombines TRBV3-1 (or the pseudogene TRBV3-2) with TRBJ1-2; D perhaps matches TRBD1 (5 bases). There are 15 residues in the CDR3. Trimming left V 0 bases short and J 4 bases short, with 12 bases between. Germline lookup yields CDR1 LGHDT and CDR2 YNNKEL (reference sequence). The CDR3 sequence: CASSQEWTRAYGYTF. The CDR3 bases are TGTGCCAGCAGCCAAGAGTGGACACGGGCCTATGGCTACACCTTC.